The 24 T cell receptor beta chains below all came from one sample that was sequenced in a study of OX40 agonist ivuxolimab in advanced cancers. The table came from immunoSEQ multiplex PCR; TCRdb's copy has only in-frame clones and leaves some out. The sample includes 75,000 to 100,000 clones, 70% to 90% of them seen just once. The starting material was CD4+ or CD8+ T cells sorted from blood, obtained in a trial of the OX40 agonist ivuxolimab. These receptors were collected from an adult with an advanced solid tumor such as melanoma, head and neck, liver or kidney cancer.

This chain links TRBV19 with TRBJ1-5; TRBD1 is a possible D gene (5 bases). Between the trimmed V and J ends, which lost 6 bases and 0 bases, there was a span of 12 bases. The CDR3 has 15 residues. Germline CDR1 reads LNHDA; CDR2 reads SQIVND (reference sequence). The CDR3: CASRPTVNSNQPQHF. CDR3 sequence (DNA): TGTGCCAGTAGACCGACAGTGAATAGCAATCAGCCCCAGCATTTT.

The chain carries TRBV27 and TRBJ1-3; no reliable D call. The CDR3 totals 18 residues. Looked up from germline, CDR1 is MNHEY and CDR2 is SMNVEV (reference sequence). Deletions cut 2 bases from V and 2 bases from J, with 19 bases between. Written as DNA, the CDR3 is TGTGCCAGCAGTTTAGATGGGAAGCGGGTTCCTACTGGAAACACCATATATTTT. It yields the protein CASSLDGKRVPTGNTIYF.

This chain joins TRBV11-3 and TRBJ2-3, with 7 positions matching TRBD2. The CDR3 sequence is 14 residues long. CDR1 SGHNT and CDR2 YENEEA come from the germline V gene. Trimming at V came to 6 bases and at J to 0 bases, leaving 3 bases not matched to a gene. The chain's CDR3 is CASSKAGSTDTQYF. CDR3 in DNA: TGTGCCAGCAGTAAAGCGGGAAGCACAGATACGCAGTATTTT. Together with reference TRBV11-3 and TRBJ2-3, the CDR3 gives the full variable domain: EAGVVQSPRYKIIEKKQPVAFWCNPISGHNTLYWYLQNLGQGPELLIRYENEEAVDDSQLPKDRFSAERLKGVDSTLKIQPAELGDSAVYLCASSKAGSTDTQYFGPGTRLTVL.

The chain is built from TRBV27 and TRBJ2-2; D gene unclear. Germline V gene lookup returns CDR1 MNHEY and CDR2 SMNVEV (reference sequence). CDR3 size: 14 residues. Trimming took off 1 base at V and 3 bases at J, with 6 bases between the two ends. The CDR3 nucleotides read TGTGCCAGCAGTTTATTGGATGACACCGGGGAGCTGTTTTTT. This sequence encodes CASSLLDDTGELFF.

A single count supports this clone. The V call is TRBV18, the J call TRBJ1-4, with D possibly matching TRBD1 (5 bases). V was pared by 3 bases and J by 6 bases, with 11 bases between. Germline lookup yields CDR1 KGHSH and CDR2 LQKENI. The CDR3 loop spans 14 amino acids. The CDR3 bases are TGTGCCAGCTCACCGGGAGACAGCTATGAAAAACTGTTTTTT. Encoded protein: CASSPGDSYEKLFF.

V and J are TRBV6-1 and TRBJ2-5; D possibly corresponds to TRBD2 (5 bases). The CDR3 extends over 14 amino acids. Germline V lookup: CDR1 MNHNS, CDR2 SASEGT. Trimming took 7 bases from V and 0 from J, leaving 12 bases between them. The CDR3 nucleotides are TGTGCCAGCATGGAGCGGACGTACCAAGAGACCCAGTACTTC. This translates into CASMERTYQETQYF.

CDR3 in amino acids: CASSTDPYRHQPQHF. In DNA form, the CDR3 reads TGTGCCAGTAGTACCGACCCCTATAGGCATCAGCCCCAGCATTTT. The chain couples TRBV19 to TRBJ1-5; D gene uncertain. The CDR3 runs to 15 residues. Germline V lookup: CDR1 LNHDA, CDR2 SQIVND (reference sequence). Deletions cut 4 bases from V and 5 bases from J, with 15 bases between. The full variable domain, completed using reference TRBV19 and TRBJ1-5, is DGGITQSPKYLFRKEGQNVTLSCEQNLNHDAMYWYRQDPGQGLRLIYYSQIVNDFQKGDIAEGYSVSREKKESFPLTVTSAQKNPTAFYLCASSTDPYRHQPQHFGDGTRLSIL.

The J gene is TRBJ2-7, the V gene TRBV2; 12 bases match TRBD2. The length of the CDR3 is 14 residues. The V gene end was trimmed by 7 bases and the J gene end by 0 bases; junction bases not matched to a gene: 1. CDR1 SNHLY and CDR2 FYNNEI come from the germline V gene. The CDR3: CASKTSGSSYEQYF. In DNA, the CDR3 is TGTGCCAGCAAGACTAGCGGGAGCTCCTACGAGCAGTACTTC.

CDR3 loop: CASSPGTATDTQYF. DNA of the CDR3: TGCGCCAGCAGCCCTGGGACAGCAACAGATACGCAGTATTTT. The chain links TRBV5-1 to TRBJ2-3; 7 bases match TRBD1. CDR1 and CDR2 from the germline V gene are SGHRS and YFSETQ. CDR3 size: 14 residues. The V gene end was trimmed by 4 bases and the J gene end by 3 bases; junction bases not matched to a gene: 5.

The chain joins TRBV5-1 to TRBJ1-5; 7 bases line up with TRBD1. The length of the CDR3 is 15 residues. V dropped 2 bases and J dropped 0; count of bases not matched to a gene: 2. Germline V gene data show CDR1 as SGHRS and CDR2 as YFSETQ. The CDR3 protein is CASSLGTVSNQPQHF. The CDR3 region has the DNA TGCGCCAGCAGCTTAGGGACAGTTAGCAATCAGCCCCAGCATTTT.

The chain employs TRBV30 and TRBJ2-1, with D possibly matching TRBD2 (5 bases). There are 14 residues in the CDR3. Germline values: CDR1 GTSNPN, CDR2 SVGIG (reference sequence). The V and J ends lost 0 bases and 5 bases respectively, with 11 bases between them. The CDR3 spells CAWSVAAADNEQFF. The DNA for the CDR3 is TGTGCCTGGAGTGTTGCAGCGGCAGACAATGAGCAGTTCTTC.

Comments on this clone: At the DNA level, this CDR3 is encoded by other sequences in the same sample as well. The chain links TRBV11-2 to TRBJ2-7; no clear D. Germline CDR1 is SGHAT and CDR2 is FQNNGV. V was pared by 5 bases and J by 0 bases, with 2 bases between. The CDR3 sequence is 11 residues long. The CDR3 loop is CASSASYEQYF. The CDR3 coding sequence is TGTGCCAGCAGCGCCTCCTACGAGCAGTACTTC. Full variable domain (missing parts from reference TRBV11-2 and TRBJ2-7): EAGVAQSPRYKIIEKRQSVAFWCNPISGHATLYWYQQILGQGPKLLIQFQNNGVVDDSQLPKDRFSAERLKGVDSTLKIQPAKLEDSAVYLCASSASYEQYFGPGTRLTVT.

This chain uses TRBV5-1 with TRBJ1-4; a weak D match, TRBD1 (6 bases). Deletions cut 1 base from V and 4 bases from J, with 8 bases between. Germline CDR1 and CDR2: SGHRS and YFSETQ. The CDR3 consists of 14 residues. CDR3 nucleotides: TGCGCCAGCAGCTTGTCAGGGGTTAATGAAAAACTGTTTTTT. Translation gives CASSLSGVNEKLFF.

The chain is built from TRBV30 and TRBJ2-3, with D possibly matching TRBD2 (6 bases). The germline CDR1 and CDR2 sequences are GTSNPN and SVGIG (reference sequence). V lost 4 bases to trimming and J lost 3 bases, with 14 bases between them. The CDR3 extends over 14 amino acids. The CDR3 protein is CAWIHAGLTDTQYF. CDR3 nucleotide sequence: TGTGCCTGGATTCATGCGGGACTGACAGATACGCAGTATTTT.

The genes are TRBV7-9 and TRBJ2-5, with 8 bases identical to TRBD2. CDR3 size: 14 residues. J was trimmed by 4 bases and V by 7 bases; bases with no gene match: 8. Germline CDR1 reads SEHNR; CDR2 reads FQNEAQ (reference sequence). CDR3 loop: CASTGLADSETQYF. The CDR3 DNA is TGTGCCAGCACCGGACTAGCTGATTCAGAGACCCAGTACTTC.

The chain recombines TRBV7-9 with TRBJ2-1; no definite D call. The CDR3 has 15 amino acids. Germline CDR1 SEHNR, CDR2 FQNEAQ (reference sequence). Trimming took 3 bases from V and 9 from J, leaving 18 bases between them. The DNA for the CDR3 is TGTGCCAGCAGCTTCCCTCGGACCGTTAGTGGTGAGCAGTTCTTC. It is translated as CASSFPRTVSGEQFF.

A few counts support this clone. J is TRBJ2-1 and V is TRBV5-6; 7 bases match TRBD2. Germline V CDR1 and CDR2: SGHDT, YYEEEE. There are 17 residues in the CDR3. Trimming took 4 bases from V and 7 from J; bases not matched to a gene: 17. CDR3 residues: CASSGRWGGSKVNEQFF. The CDR3 bases are TGTGCCAGCAGCGGGAGATGGGGCGGGAGTAAGGTGAATGAGCAGTTCTTC.

The V and J genes are TRBV7-3 and TRBJ2-7; 8 positions match TRBD2. V shed 3 bases, J shed 6 bases, and the junction held 4 bases outside the gene matches. The CDR3 runs to 13 residues. Germline values: CDR1 SGHTA, CDR2 FQGTGA. The CDR3 coding sequence is TGTGCCAGCAGCTTCGGGGCGGGAGGCGAGCAGTACTTC. It yields the protein CASSFGAGGEQYF. Supplemented by reference TRBV7-3 and TRBJ2-7, the full variable domain reads GAGVSQTPSNKVTEKGKYVELRCDPISGHTALYWYRQSLGQGPEFLIYFQGTGAADDSGLPNDRFFAVRPEGSVSTLKIQRTERGDSAVYLCASSFGAGGEQYFGPGTRLTVT.

The V call is TRBV6-1, the J call TRBJ1-1; 8 bases match TRBD1. Trimming removed 0 bases from V and 10 bases from J; junction bases left unmatched: 4. The V gene's germline CDR1 is MNHNS and CDR2 SASEGT. The CDR3 extends over 13 amino acids. The CDR3 region has the DNA TGTGCCAGCAGTGAAGCCAGGGGGCGAGGAGCTTTCTTT. It is translated as CASSEARGRGAFF.

The chain recombines TRBV9 with TRBJ2-6; D is uncertain. The CDR3 totals 17 residues. Germline V gene lookup returns CDR1 SGDLS and CDR2 YYNGEE. The V end lost 0 bases, the J end lost 4 bases, and 14 bases lay between the germline ends. Written as DNA, the CDR3 is TGTGCCAGCAGCGTAGTCGCAGAGCTGAGGGGGGCCAACGTCCTGACTTTC. Translation gives CASSVVAELRGANVLTF.

The chain employs TRBV6-1 and TRBJ2-7; TRBD2 matches at 9 bases. Germline CDR1 MNHNS, CDR2 SASEGT. The CDR3 runs 15 residues. Trimming at V came to 5 bases and at J to 6 bases, leaving 11 bases not matched to a gene. The CDR3 region has the DNA TGTGCCAGCAGTAACCTTCCGGGACTAGCTCGCGAGCAGTACTTC. Its translation: CASSNLPGLAREQYF.

V is TRBV4-2 and J is TRBJ2-1; the D gene could be TRBD1 or TRBD2 (6 bases each). The germline V gene encodes CDR1 LGHNA and CDR2 YNFKEQ. The CDR3 runs to 17 residues. V shed 1 base and J shed 0 bases, with 13 bases lying between them. CDR3 nucleotides: TGTGCCAGCAGCCAAGGGGTAGGGGGGAGCTCCTACAATGAGCAGTTCTTC. Translated: CASSQGVGGSSYNEQFF.

V and J are TRBV7-9 and TRBJ2-1; D is perhaps TRBD2 (5 bases). Trimming removed 8 bases at V and 0 bases at J, with 11 bases between. The CDR3 has 14 residues. CDR1 is SEHNR and CDR2 is FQNEAQ in the germline V gene (reference sequence). CDR3 coding DNA: TGTGCCAGCGCTCCCGGGAACTCCTACAATGAGCAGTTCTTC. Protein: CASAPGNSYNEQFF.

The rearrangement uses TRBV19 and TRBJ2-2, with 7 bases matching TRBD2. CDR3 length: 15 amino acids. V lost 3 bases, J lost 5 bases, and 6 bases stayed unmatched. Looked up from germline, CDR1 is LNHDA and CDR2 is SQIVND (reference sequence). The CDR3 here is CASSILADPTGELFF. The CDR3 coding sequence is TGTGCCAGTAGTATCCTAGCGGATCCTACCGGGGAGCTGTTTTTT.